This T cell receptor beta chain stems from a study of cytomegalovirus exposure and HLA in healthy donors (dated by TCRdb to 2016 to 2017). About the study as a whole: According to an earlier analysis of a few hundred of the donors, some 170 million T cells yielded approximately 120 million unique TCR beta sequences and 276 Gb of sequence data. Alongside the repertoire data, information on donor age, sex, ethnicity and CMV serostatus was compiled. The later analysis used no new phenotypic data to find candidate immune exposures, relying instead on TCR beta sequences and their occurrence across donors. The aim of the study was to test whether cataloging public T cell receptors could identify signatures of past pathogen exposure. Genome-wide SNP genotypes for about three fifths of the roughly 670 donors were used in a later genetic analysis, which treated that subset as a discovery cohort. To predict cytomegalovirus infection status, the study brought together high-throughput TCR immunosequencing, statistical association of individual TCRs with disease status, and machine learning. The genetic ancestry cluster associated with self-reported Caucasian donors included 65% to 90% of the 398 genotyped donors. All discovery cohort repertoires had been generated using a single sequencing platform. A separate validation cohort of over 95 different subjects was used in addition to the approximately 670-subject first cohort. An earlier analysis of 450 to 750 of the donors used high-throughput TCR beta sequencing to judge whether each TCR beta V gene segment behaved as functional or pseudogenic. Five DR-DQ haplotypes were treated as single units for association and clustering because of strong linkage in the cohort. Typing coverage varied by locus: about 620-640 donors for A, B, C, DRB1 and DQB1; more than 500 for DQA1; approximately 610 for DPA1; roughly 450 for DPB1. Among roughly 370 genotyped donors of the cohort, an average of approximately 230,000 unique TCR beta nucleotide sequences were sequenced per donor, around 20% of them non-productive. To study patterns of TCR occurrence, a later analysis re-analyzed previously published TCR beta repertoires from just over 650 donors and added high-resolution HLA genotyping. Both class I and class II loci were covered by HLA typing, at four-digit resolution. The T cell repertoires of 666 subjects were profiled by immunosequencing and related to cytomegalovirus serostatus. Roughly 300 gigabases of sequencing data and roughly 90 million unique TCR sequences were included in an early release covering 550 to 800 HLA-typed donors.

What the study reported, not specific to this receptor: According to a later analysis, TCR association rates differed among HLA loci, with DRB1 alleles showing the most associated TCRs and HLA-C alleles showing the fewest. Broadly in line with IMGT annotations, most TCR beta V segments showed up in productive rearrangements about 90% or about 30% of the time in an earlier analysis of 450 to 600 of the donors. In a later analysis, several top co-occurrence clusters were reported to appear linked to parvovirus B19, influenza, CMV and Epstein-Barr virus. It was suggested by the authors that the approach could potentially be generalized to other disease states and immunological phenotypes. Only TCR beta chains were sequenced in this cohort, and the absence of alpha or paired-chain data limited detectable features. A later analysis associated 16,951 TCR beta sequences with specific HLA alleles at a false discovery rate of 0.05. A later genetic analysis associated a missense DCLRE1C variant with V-gene and J-gene trimming of TCR beta chains, and an independent cohort replicated the association. According to a later genetic analysis, donors in an Asian-associated ancestry cluster had fewer N-insertions in productive TCRs than the approximately 610-donor mean. A cluster of highly shared sequence variants was judged likely to represent a technical artifact of the sequencing pipeline. In both the original and validation cohorts, the classifier was reported to diagnose cytomegalovirus status with high specificity and sensitivity. CMV serostatus was the only immune exposure information available for the cohort. Because HLA typing was unavailable for some donors at each locus, only the typed subset was used in association tests. Roughly uniform sequencing depth across donors was assumed in presence/absence analyses, although this assumption may not hold. In a later analysis, HLA-associated TCR beta chains were found to be more clonally expanded and to have lower generation probabilities than equally common non-associated chains. In vitro tests confirmed that three of the cytomegalovirus-associated TCR beta chains recognize cytomegalovirus antigens. Some IMGT-functional V segments, including TRBV6-2 and TRBV6-3, could not be distinguished by the 87-base-pair reads and were therefore excluded. Most CMV-associated TCR beta chains appeared to be HLA-restricted in a later analysis, and the HLA associations seemed to be driven largely by CMV exposure. While some public TCRs were present in many individuals, most TCR sequences turned up only very rarely across donors. Correlated functional status among segregating V segments might reflect linkage disequilibrium, but an unknown experimental factor could not be ruled out. A further reported finding was that TCR beta sequences accurately predicted the HLA-A and HLA-B alleles for most subjects in the first cohort. The earlier analysis of a few hundred of the donors excluded over 15 rarely observed V segments, including chromosome 9 orphons, because counts were too low. A total of 150 or so TCR beta chains were listed by the study as associated with cytomegalovirus. When HLA alleles, especially DR and DQ, strongly co-occurred, TCR associations were difficult to assign to individual alleles.

Libraries were constructed by the immunoSEQ multiplex PCR assay. For the multiplex PCR, a mixture combining 60 forward primers for TCR Vbeta segments and 13 reverse primers for TCR Jbeta segments was used. A multiplex PCR assay on genomic DNA amplified the CDR3 region of rearranged TCR beta genes. The Illumina HiSeq System was used to sequence the amplified TCR beta libraries as 87-base-pair reads. The authors' pipeline ran thus. A later analysis counted approximately 76 million unique TCR beta chains across the 650 to 800 repertoires, and roughly 10 million of these chains were shared by at least two donors. A nearest-neighbor algorithm error-corrected the raw reads and collapsed the reads into unique sequences, merging closely related sequences to remove PCR and sequencing errors. Alignment of CDR3 sequences to IMGT reference sequences was used to assign V, D and J gene segments. For a sequence to be retained, a match of at least six nucleotides was required to both a V gene segment and a J gene segment. Rearrangements were classified as productive when the CDR3 lacked stop codons and remained in frame with V and J, and all other rearrangements were classified as non-productive. Following IMGT convention, CDR3 was defined as the stretch from the second conserved V-encoded cysteine up to the conserved J-encoded phenylalanine. The earlier analysis of roughly 590 of the donors excluded sequences that lacked an unambiguous match to a single V gene segment. An earlier analysis of approximately 590 of the donors called V segments functional above 56.7% productive rearrangements and segregating when the between-donor standard deviation exceeded 5%. A statistical classification framework was built to diagnose cytomegalovirus status from the catalog of TCR beta chain sequences. In a later analysis, TCR nucleotide sequences were compared against IMGT/GENE-DB human TR gene sequences so that V and J genes could be assigned. The TCRdist pipeline was used in a later analysis to assign CDR3 sequences and most-parsimonious VDJ recombination scenarios. In a later analysis, each TCR beta chain was defined by its CDR3 amino acid sequence together with its V-gene family, and reads lacking a unique V-gene family were excluded. In a later analysis, 450 to 600 highly shared, low-generation-probability nucleotide sequences were removed to address suspected cross-contamination and a sequencing artifact. For each public chain, a later analysis derived a clonal expansion index from normalized ranks of inferred template counts within each repertoire. A later analysis computed generation probabilities with a VDJ recombination model fitted to out-of-frame rearrangements, and checked the results against IGoR. In a later analysis, TCR-TCR, TCR-HLA and TCR-CMV co-occurrence was scored with hypergeometric tests, and a repertoire-size bias correction was applied to TCR pairs. In a later analysis, false discovery rates were estimated by permuting HLA or CMV assignments 20 times. In a later analysis, co-occurring TCRs were grouped with DBSCAN, and TCRdist sequence similarity was added when clustering was performed within HLA-allele-positive subsets. For co-occurrence clustering, repertoires with fewer than 30,000 or more than 120,000 public chains were excluded, along with five repertoires with anomalous nucleotide sharing. This is the immuneACCESS table as TCRdb keeps it, with only in-frame sequences that have V and J called. A part of the clones is gone; compared with another copy, unresolved V genes explain less than half, and the rest is unexplained. Clone size and V and J calls were adopted from that table, with D and trimming inferred from the DNA. This sample is represented by roughly 34,000 clones; about 67% of them were singletons. The biggest ten clones account for over 9% of the sample.

Counted from cysteine to phenylalanine, this CDR3 has 13 amino acids. Of all the DNA, just the CDR3 is kept, 39 bases in frame from base 1. The junction carries 8 bases between V and J, which are trimmed by 2 bases and 6 bases respectively. CDR1 and CDR2 were assigned from the germline V gene (reference sequence) as MNHEY and SMNVEV. This clone appeared a few times. Its binding antigen is unknown. The sample holds no much larger clone one base away, and base qualities are not on file. In total, just over 650 healthy bone marrow donors made up the cohort. All cohort members were sampled while nominally healthy, although unrecorded immune exposures were likely present. The donor tested CMV seropositive and was one of the 289 seropositive cohort members. Each donor provided a peripheral blood sample, and peripheral blood mononuclear cells were used for TCR beta sequencing. The Qiagen DNeasy Blood Extraction Kit was used to extract genomic DNA from the blood cell samples.

Sequenced input: PBMCs. The rearranged segments are TRBV27 and TRBJ2-4; tentative D gene TRBD1, with 7 bases matching. This receptor was identified in a man in his forties in good health and CMV-seropositive. CDR3 loop: CASSLQGGNIQYF. The sequenced DNA: TGTGCCAGCAGTTTACAGGGGGGAAACATTCAGTACTTC.